One T cell receptor (beta chain) is described in this entry. Its matching antigen is unknown. The entry originates in a study of T cell responses to AZD1222 COVID-19 vaccine. The CDR3 sequence is 13 residues long. Profiling relied on immunoSEQ multiplex PCR, and the TCRdb table lists in-frame clones only, not all of them. The sample consists of roughly 180,000 clones, approximately 94% of them appearing once. Overall study results and limits: Following two doses of AZD1222, Spike-specific TCR breadth and depth rose. CD4 TCRs linked to vaccination spanned spike, dominating at 160-218 and 743-854. The peak T cell response came first, and repertoires were sampled only after it.

The chain employs TRBV21-1 and TRBJ1-3; TRBD1 is the table's D call and was not checked against the DNA. TRBV21-1 is a documented pseudogene. The sequence came from an adult who received the AZD1222 COVID-19 vaccine. This specimen consisted of peripheral blood, obtained 28 days after the second AZD1222 dose. The CDR3 region has the DNA TGTGCCAGCAGCAAAGAACGGTACAGGGTGGGGTATTTT. It yields the protein CASSKERYRVGYF.